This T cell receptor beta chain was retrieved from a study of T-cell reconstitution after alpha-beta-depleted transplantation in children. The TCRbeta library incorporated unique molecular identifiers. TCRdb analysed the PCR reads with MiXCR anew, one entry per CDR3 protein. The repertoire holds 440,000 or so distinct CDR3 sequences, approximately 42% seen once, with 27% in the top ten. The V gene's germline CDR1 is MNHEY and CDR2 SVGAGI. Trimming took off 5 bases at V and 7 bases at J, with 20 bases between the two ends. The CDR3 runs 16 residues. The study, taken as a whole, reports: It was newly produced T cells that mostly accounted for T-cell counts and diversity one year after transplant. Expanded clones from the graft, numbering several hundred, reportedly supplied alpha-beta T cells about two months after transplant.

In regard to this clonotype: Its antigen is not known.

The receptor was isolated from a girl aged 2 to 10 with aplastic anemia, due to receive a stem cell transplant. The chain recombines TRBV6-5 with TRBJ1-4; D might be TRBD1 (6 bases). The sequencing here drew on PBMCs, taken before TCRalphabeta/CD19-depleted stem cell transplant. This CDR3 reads CASSTYVRGGREKLFF. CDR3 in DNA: TGTGCCAGCAGTACTTATGTCAGAGGGGGTCGTGAAAAACTGTTTTTT.